This TCR beta chain was recorded in a study of CD8+CD57+ T cells in acquired aplastic anemia. This CDR3 has 14 residues. Germline CDR1 and CDR2: LNHDA and SQIVND (reference sequence). Trimming stripped 8 bases from V and 0 bases from J, with 13 bases between. Genomic DNA constituted the template upon which TCR beta VDJ and CDR3 profiling was performed. TCRdb reprocessed the reads via MiXCR and lists one record per CDR3 protein. The sample consists of some 200,000 distinct CDR3 sequences, approximately 35% of them appearing once. The gene calls are TRBV19 and TRBJ1-1; D unclear. What was sequenced was sorted CD4+, CD8+, or CD8+CD57+ T cells (not recorded which) from PBMCs. The TCR was taken from a human donor in good health, serving as a control. The CDR3 DNA reads as TGTGCCAGTTCCTCGACACCCTTGAACACTGAAGCTTTCTTT. This gives the protein CASSSTPLNTEAFF.